Shown below are 14 T cell receptor beta chains from a single sample sequenced in a study of T cell changes during pregnancy in multiple sclerosis. Assay: immunoSEQ multiplex PCR; the TCRdb copy retains only in-frame clones and omits some. Found here are around 50,000 clones, roughly nine tenths of them singletons; the top ten hold roughly 0.2%. The sequencing here drew on CD4+ T cells from peripheral blood mononuclear cells, taken in the second trimester of pregnancy. These receptors were taken from a female donor with multiple sclerosis, enrolled in a pregnancy study.

This chain joins TRBV7-9 and TRBJ2-2, with D unclear. CDR1 and CDR2 from the germline V gene are SEHNR and FQNEAQ (reference sequence). The V end lost 3 bases, the J end lost 1 base, and 6 bases lay between the germline ends. The length of the CDR3 is 14 residues. CDR3 region: CASSFTRNTGELFF. Here the CDR3 DNA reads TGTGCCAGCAGCTTTACACGGAACACCGGGGAGCTGTTTTTT.

The chain couples TRBV28 to TRBJ2-2, with a tentative D call TRBD1 (5 bases). CDR3 length: 11 residues. CDR1 MDHEN and CDR2 SYDVKM come from the germline V gene. V shed 5 bases and J shed 8 bases, with 6 bases lying between them. The CDR3 protein is CASSRQGELFF. CDR3 DNA sequence: TGTGCCAGCAGTCGACAGGGGGAGCTGTTTTTT.

This chain links TRBV7-8 with TRBJ1-1; TRBD1 matches 8 bases. The CDR3 spans 14 residues. The V gene end was trimmed by 6 bases and the J gene end by 10 bases; junction bases not matched to a gene: 13. Germline V gene lookup returns CDR1 SGHVS and CDR2 FQNEAQ. CDR3 residues: CASSQTGATGGAFF. The CDR3 DNA sequence: TGTGCCAGCAGTCAGACAGGGGCCACGGGAGGAGCTTTCTTT. Looking up the rest from reference TRBV7-8 and TRBJ1-1 gives the full variable domain: GAGVSQSPRYKVAKRGQDVALRCDPISGHVSLFWYQQALGQGPEFLTYFQNEAQLDKSGLPSDRFFAERPEGSVSTLKIQRTQQEDSAVYLCASSQTGATGGAFFGQGTRLTVV.

The CDR3 sequence is CASSVASGRSYEQYF. The CDR3 bases are TGTGCCAGCAGTGTTGCTAGCGGGAGGTCCTACGAGCAGTACTTC. The chain combines TRBV6-1 with TRBJ2-7; 11 bases match TRBD2. The CDR3 consists of 15 residues. Germline V gives CDR1 MNHNS, CDR2 SASEGT. Unmatched junction bases numbered 3, after V lost 4 bases and J lost 1 base.

Turning to this clone: One end of the junction fails to match germline, which may point to a read error. The sample holds other DNA sequences that translate to the same CDR3. The V and J genes are TRBV30 and TRBJ1-2, with 7 bases lining up with TRBD1. Germline lookup yields CDR1 GTSNPN and CDR2 SVGIG (reference sequence). The CDR3 contains 15 residues. The CDR3 sequence: CAWSVSGTVNYGYTF. The CDR3, as DNA: TGTGCCTGGAGTGTATCCGGGACAGTTAACTACGGCTACACCTTC.

The V call is TRBV19, the J call TRBJ2-7, with D perhaps TRBD1 (6 bases). With 6 bases removed from V and 5 bases from J, the gap between germline ends came to 20 bases. CDR1 LNHDA and CDR2 SQIVND come from the germline V gene (reference sequence). The CDR3 loop spans 15 amino acids. The CDR3 DNA follows: TGTGCCAGTAGCAGAAAGGGCGCAGGGGACCACGAGCAGTACTTC. As protein: CASSRKGAGDHEQYF.

The chain couples TRBV2 to TRBJ2-3; 11 nucleotides agree with TRBD2. Germline values: CDR1 SNHLY, CDR2 FYNNEI. The CDR3 covers 16 residues. Losses at the gene ends were 7 bases for V and 0 bases for J; bases not matched to a gene: 6. CDR3 sequence reads: CASTLAGGLSTDTQYF. CDR3 DNA sequence: TGTGCCAGCACTCTAGCGGGGGGCCTTAGCACAGATACGCAGTATTTT.

The chain has TRBV5-1 and TRBJ2-7; TRBD1 matches at 7 bases. This CDR3 has 14 amino acids. The V segment lost 4 bases and the J segment 2 bases; nucleotides outside the gene matches: 6. The germline gives CDR1 SGHRS, CDR2 YFSETQ. CDR3 sequence: CASSVSGQAYEQYF. The CDR3 nucleotides read TGCGCCAGCAGCGTCTCCGGACAGGCCTACGAGCAGTACTTC.

The chain joins TRBV30 to TRBJ1-2, with a tentative D call TRBD1 (6 bases). The CDR3 length is 14 residues. The germline V gene has CDR1 GTSNPN and CDR2 SVGIG (reference sequence). Trimming pared 0 bases from V and 9 bases from J, leaving 17 bases between. The DNA for the CDR3 is TGTGCCTGGAGTGTTTCTCGACAGGCCGTCAGCTACACCTTC. Encoded protein: CAWSVSRQAVSYTF.

This clone has just a few counts. This chain joins TRBV5-1 and TRBJ1-1, with a tentative D call TRBD1 (6 bases). The CDR3 is 15 residues long. Trimming cost V 2 bases and J 0 bases, with 11 bases left between them. Germline assignment: CDR1 SGHRS and CDR2 YFSETQ. CDR3 residues: CASSLQGSMNTEAFF. The DNA of the CDR3 is TGCGCCAGCAGCTTACAGGGCAGCATGAACACTGAAGCTTTCTTT.

The sample holds a few counts of this clone. The rearrangement joins TRBV19 to TRBJ1-5, with no clear D. Trimming cost V 6 bases and J 0 bases, with 15 bases left between them. The germline V gene has CDR1 LNHDA and CDR2 SQIVND (reference sequence). The CDR3 spans 16 residues. DNA for the CDR3: TGTGCCAGTAGCCTCTTGGACGGACTTAGCAATCAGCCCCAGCATTTT. Translation: CASSLLDGLSNQPQHF.

The chain links TRBV2 to TRBJ1-6; tentative D call: TRBD1 (5 bases). Germline V gives CDR1 SNHLY, CDR2 FYNNEI. The CDR3 has 15 residues. V dropped 8 bases and J dropped 9 bases, with 20 bases sitting between them. The DNA of the CDR3 is TGTGCCAGCCCGCCTAGCGGCAGGGACTTTTCACCCCTCCACTTT. Protein: CASPPSGRDFSPLHF.

The chain has TRBV6-6 and TRBJ1-5; 10 bases line up with TRBD1. The ends lost 2 bases at V and 4 bases at J; junction bases unmatched: 2. Germline assignment: CDR1 MNHNY and CDR2 SVGAGI (reference sequence). CDR3 size: 15 residues. Written as DNA, the CDR3 is TGTGCCAGCAGTTACGGACAGGGGGAAAATCAGCCCCAGCATTTT. Its protein product is CASSYGQGENQPQHF.

The chain recombines TRBV29-1 with TRBJ1-2, with 9 nucleotides matching TRBD1. CDR1 is SQVTM, CDR2 ANQGSEA, per germline. CDR3 length equals 15 residues. With 6 bases clipped from V and 9 bases from J, the junction kept 17 bases outside the gene matches. CDR3 sequence (DNA): TGCAGCGTAAGGCGGACAGGGGTACGGCTCCAAAGCTACACCTTC. Protein product: CSVRRTGVRLQSYTF.